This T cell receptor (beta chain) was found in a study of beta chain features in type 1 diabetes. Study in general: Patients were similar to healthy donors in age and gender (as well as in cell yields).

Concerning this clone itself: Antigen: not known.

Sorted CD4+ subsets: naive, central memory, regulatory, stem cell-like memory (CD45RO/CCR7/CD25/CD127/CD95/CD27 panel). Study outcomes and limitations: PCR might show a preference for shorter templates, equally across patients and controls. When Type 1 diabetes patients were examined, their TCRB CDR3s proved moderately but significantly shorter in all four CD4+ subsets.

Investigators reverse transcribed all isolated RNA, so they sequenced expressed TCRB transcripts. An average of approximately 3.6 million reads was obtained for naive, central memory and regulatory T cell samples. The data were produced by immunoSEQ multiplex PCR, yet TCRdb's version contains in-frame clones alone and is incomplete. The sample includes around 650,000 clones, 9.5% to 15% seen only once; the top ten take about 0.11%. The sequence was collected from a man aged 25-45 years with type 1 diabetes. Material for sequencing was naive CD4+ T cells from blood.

CDR3 loop: CASSLIQPSYEQYF. For the CDR3, the DNA is TGTGCCAGCAGCTTAATACAGCCCTCCTACGAGCAGTACTTC. This chain links TRBV11-2 with TRBJ2-7; no reliable D call. Per germline, CDR1 SGHAT and CDR2 FQNNGV. V was shortened by 2 bases and J by 0 bases, with 8 bases between the two germline ends. CDR3 length: 14 amino acids.